The text below deals with one TCR beta chain. What it binds is unknown. Germline V gene sequence: CDR1 MNHNS, CDR2 SASEGT. The CDR3 spans 13 residues. Trimming cost V 3 bases and J 6 bases, with 9 bases left between them. The CDR3 regions of TCR beta were amplified from RNA transcripts. Initially, a first-round RT-PCR of the TCR CDR3 employed the HTBI primer set. Via MiXCR, TCRdb re-called the multiplex PCR reads, giving one row per CDR3 protein. This table has 300,000 to 450,000 distinct CDR3 sequences, approximately 13% appearing once. The data stem from a study of T cells in Graves' hyperthyroidism and ophthalmopathy. Study-wide points: Most clonotypes expanded in thyroid above 0.001 were likewise present in blood.

Researchers defined stable Graves' hyperthyroidism as no ophthalmopathy progression within 18 months. Those patients with uncontrolled infection, other autoimmune disease, pregnancy or lactation were excluded. Clinicians diagnosed patients from clinical symptoms, serum thyroxine and TRAb, thyroid ultrasound and orbital computed tomography. Material for sequencing was blood. This receptor was identified in a woman aged 60-75 years with Graves' hyperthyroidism. The chain uses TRBV6-1 and TRBJ2-1; D not certain. The CDR3 loop is CASSDYGVNEQFF. The CDR3 bases are TGTGCCAGCAGTGACTATGGGGTCAATGAGCAGTTCTTC.